This T cell receptor beta chain stems from a study of esophageal squamous cell carcinoma under preoperative chemotherapy (dated by TCRdb to 2016 to 2018). About the full investigation: TCR repertoires were profiled in both peripheral blood T cells and tumor-infiltrating lymphocytes. The study examined the effect of paclitaxel-nedaplatin chemotherapy on T-cell receptor repertoires in patients with esophageal squamous cell carcinoma. About 5 patients with primary esophageal squamous cell carcinoma were included in the cohort. Repertoires were compared between samples taken before and after paclitaxel-nedaplatin therapy.

The CDR3 runs 22 amino acids, cysteine and phenylalanine included. CDR3 DNA is the only sequence kept; it has 66 bases, read in frame from the first base. CDR1 and CDR2 (SGHTA, FQGNSA) derive from the germline V gene. Receptor libraries were prepared by PCR. The sample was run on a HiSeq X Ten. High-throughput sequencing was used to characterize the TCR repertoires. The public reads were run again by TCRdb, first through fastp at Q25 and then through MiXCR, and only productive beta chains were kept. Each CDR3 protein appears once, grouped with its most common genes and DNA. The sample table shows about 11,000 distinct CDR3 sequences, and roughly 60% are seen once. The top ten clonotypes cover 25% to 35% of the sample. As to this clonotype: It has no known antigen specificity. Germline is not matched at one junction end, which may reflect a read error.

Read against the paper, the sample's time point label means: after preoperative PTX-NDP chemotherapy. Patients received paclitaxel-nedaplatin as preoperative chemotherapy before surgery. The investigation overall reported the following: Rather than arising solely from local clonal changes, post-treatment tumor-infiltrating lymphocytes appeared to come partly from peripheral T cells that migrated into the tumor. TCR diversity increased significantly in peripheral T cells after chemotherapy, but not in tumor-infiltrating lymphocytes. Clonotype frequencies shifted immediately and substantially under paclitaxel-nedaplatin therapy, and abundant clones were more likely to contract than to amplify. A small cohort was used, with only 4 to 6 patients with esophageal squamous cell carcinoma being analyzed.

Sample collection was performed from a patient given preoperative chemotherapy. This clonotype was sampled from a human donor with esophageal squamous cell carcinoma. The donor label of this sample is uncertain. The V and J genes are TRBV7-2 and TRBJ2-1; TRBD2 could be the D gene, as 5 bases match. The CDR3 protein: CVPSFCGSLCIEGASSEVPCCF. The DNA sequence follows: TGTGTCCCAAGCTTCTGTGGGTCTCTTTGCATTGAGGGTGCAAGCTCAGAGGTGCCTTGCTGCTTC.